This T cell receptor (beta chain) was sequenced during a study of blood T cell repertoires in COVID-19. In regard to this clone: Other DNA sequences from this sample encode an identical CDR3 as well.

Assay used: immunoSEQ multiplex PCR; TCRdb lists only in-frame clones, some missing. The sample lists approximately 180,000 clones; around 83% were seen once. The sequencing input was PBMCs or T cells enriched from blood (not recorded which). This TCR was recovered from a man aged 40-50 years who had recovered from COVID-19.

The CDR3 sequence: CASRLDRSSGNTIYF. CDR3 nucleotide sequence: TGTGCCAGTAGGCTTGACAGGAGCTCTGGAAACACCATATATTTT. V is TRBV19 and J is TRBJ1-3, with D possibly being TRBD1 (6 bases). The germline CDR1 and CDR2 sequences are LNHDA and SQIVND (reference sequence). The CDR3 consists of 15 residues. V gave up 6 bases and J gave up 0 bases, with 12 bases separating them.